This note documents a single T cell receptor beta chain sequence. The authors' processing: Reference gene primer amplification in the assay estimated nucleated cell counts. Sequenced by immunoSEQ multiplex PCR; TCRdb stores in-frame clones only, minus some. That table furnishes V, J and clone size, whereas the DNA furnished D and trimming. Among around 480,000 clones listed, more than 70% were seen once. This sample was included in a study of blood T cell repertoires in COVID-19. Study in general: PBMCs, B-cell-depleted T cells, or T cells were the source of the cDNA or gDNA that made up the material.

Seattle enrolled patients during active infection and tracked them longitudinally. This TCR derives from a woman aged 50 to 60 with COVID-19, enrolled during active disease. Sequenced: peripheral blood.

The CDR3 sequence: CASRSQDRGADTGELFF. CDR3 bases: TGTGCAAGTCGCTCCCAGGACAGGGGAGCGGACACCGGGGAGCTGTTTTTT. The V and J genes are TRBV12-2 and TRBJ2-2; the DNA was not used to check the table's D call, TRBD1. TRBV12-2 is annotated as a pseudogene. This CDR3 spans 17 amino acids.